The 25 T cell receptor beta chains presented below share a single source sample, sequenced in a study of cytomegalovirus exposure and HLA in healthy donors. Primers included in the PCR were 60 Vbeta and 13 Jbeta primers. Only in-frame clones appear in the TCRdb table, and some are missing; sequencing was by immunoSEQ multiplex PCR. The sample holds 98,000 or so clones, under 85% seen once. The sequenced sample was PBMCs. Every receptor here comes from a man aged 35-49 years in good health and CMV-seronegative.

J is TRBJ2-1 and V is TRBV27; 14 bases are shared with TRBD2. J gave up 7 bases and V 1 base, and 12 bases lay outside the gene matches. Germline CDR1 reads MNHEY; CDR2 reads SMNVEV (reference sequence). The CDR3 consists of 19 residues. CDR3 bases: TGTGCCAGCAGTTTATTTGGGTTCGTTCGACTAGCGGGAGGGAATGAGCAGTTCTTC. Its translation: CASSLFGFVRLAGGNEQFF.

In DNA form, the CDR3 reads TGTGCCAGTAGTATAGATGTGGGGGAGGGCCGCAATGAGCAGTTCTTC. This sequence encodes CASSIDVGEGRNEQFF. V usage is TRBV19 and J usage is TRBJ2-1; TRBD2 aligns across 7 bases. J lost 6 bases, V lost 0 bases, and 8 bases had no gene match. The CDR3 spans 16 residues. Germline CDR1 is LNHDA and CDR2 is SQIVND (reference sequence).

The V gene is TRBV28, the J gene TRBJ1-2; possibly TRBD1 for D (5 bases). Looked up from germline, CDR1 is MDHEN and CDR2 is SYDVKM. This CDR3 comprises 12 residues. Trimming removed 4 bases at V and 4 bases at J, with 7 bases between. The CDR3 is CASSWGGYGYTF. DNA for the CDR3: TGTGCCAGCAGTTGGGGCGGCTATGGCTACACCTTC.

The chain has TRBV9 and TRBJ2-3; possible D gene TRBD2, 5 bases. Germline V gives CDR1 SGDLS, CDR2 YYNGEE. V lost 3 bases and J lost 0, with 11 bases in between. There are 15 residues in the CDR3. CDR3 bases: TGTGCCAGCAGCGGCGGACTGCTAAGCACAGATACGCAGTATTTT. It codes for CASSGGLLSTDTQYF. The complete variable domain, with remaining parts taken from reference TRBV9 and TRBJ2-3, reads DSGVTQTPKHLITATGQRVTLRCSPRSGDLSVYWYQQSLDQGLQFLIQYYNGEERAKGNILERFSAQQFPDLHSELNLSSLELGDSALYFCASSGGLLSTDTQYFGPGTRLTVL.

The table lists this clone with a count of one. The gene calls are TRBV4-1 and TRBJ1-5; no reliable D call. The CDR3 runs to 15 residues. Trimming took 0 bases from V and 2 from J, leaving 8 bases between them. Germline loops: CDR1 MGHRA, CDR2 YSYEKL. CDR3 nucleotide sequence: TGCGCCAGCAGCCAAGAAGAAGGAGGCAATCAGCCCCAGCATTTT. Translated: CASSQEEGGNQPQHF.

This clone has only one observation. The gene calls are TRBV7-6 and TRBJ2-2; maybe TRBD1 (5 bases). The CDR3 has 14 residues. V was trimmed by 5 bases and J by 2 bases, leaving 9 bases between them. In germline, CDR1 is SGHVS, CDR2 FNYEAQ. In DNA, the CDR3 is TGTGCCAGCAGCCAGGGTCTTAACACCGGGGAGCTGTTTTTT. Amino acids: CASSQGLNTGELFF.

This clone is a singleton in its sample. The CDR3 nucleotides are TGTGCCAGCAGCTTCCGGGAGGGCCTAGGCGAGCAGTACTTC. Translating it yields CASSFREGLGEQYF. The chain is built from TRBV7-2 and TRBJ2-7, with TRBD2 matching over 8 bases. The CDR3 sequence is 14 residues long. CDR1 and CDR2 (germline): SGHTA, FQGNSA. V was clipped by 3 bases and J by 6 bases; unmatched bases: 7. Using reference TRBV7-2 and TRBJ2-7 for the parts outside the CDR3, the full variable domain is GAGVSQSPSNKVTEKGKDVELRCDPISGHTALYWYRQSLGQGLEFLIYFQGNSAPDKSGLPSDRFSAERTGGSVSTLTIQRTQQEDSAVYLCASSFREGLGEQYFGPGTRLTVT.

The chain is built from TRBV28 and TRBJ1-1; D not certain. V was cut by 0 bases and J by 8 bases, with 7 bases left in between. This CDR3 is 12 amino acids long. Looked up from germline, CDR1 is MDHEN and CDR2 is SYDVKM. CDR3 DNA sequence: TGTGCCAGCAGTTTATGGCGCAGGGAAGCTTTCTTT. Translated, it gives CASSLWRREAFF.

This clone was detected once. CDR3 in DNA: TGCGCCAGCAGCCAGACAGGGGCCTCCACAGATACGCAGTATTTT. It yields the protein CASSQTGASTDTQYF. The rearrangement uses TRBV4-3 and TRBJ2-3, with 8 positions matching TRBD1. Germline CDR1 LGHNA, CDR2 YSLEER. Trimming took 3 bases from V and 2 from J; bases not matched to a gene: 4. The CDR3 runs to 15 residues.

The chain couples TRBV11-3 to TRBJ2-2; TRBD2 might be the D (7 bases). V was cut by 5 bases and J by 5 bases, with 18 bases left in between. Germline V gene sequence: CDR1 SGHNT, CDR2 YENEEA. The length of the CDR3 is 16 residues. The DNA of the CDR3 is TGTGCCAGCAGCACTTCTAGCGGAGGGGGAACCGGGGAGCTGTTTTTT. Translated, it gives CASSTSSGGGTGELFF. Supplemented by reference TRBV11-3 and TRBJ2-2, the full variable domain reads EAGVVQSPRYKIIEKKQPVAFWCNPISGHNTLYWYLQNLGQGPELLIRYENEEAVDDSQLPKDRFSAERLKGVDSTLKIQPAELGDSAVYLCASSTSSGGGTGELFFGEGSRLTVL.

The CDR3 is CASSQAGTGVYEQYF. CDR3 bases: TGTGCCAGCAGCCAAGCCGGGACAGGGGTTTACGAGCAGTACTTC. The V gene is TRBV5-5, the J gene TRBJ2-7; 10 bases line up with TRBD1. This CDR3 has 15 residues. The germline V gene encodes CDR1 SGHKS and CDR2 YYEKEE (reference sequence). V was clipped by 4 bases and J by 4 bases; unmatched bases: 8.

The rearrangement links TRBV7-9 to TRBJ2-5; the match to TRBD1 covers 12 bases. The germline CDR1 and CDR2 sequences are SEHNR and FQNEAQ (reference sequence). The CDR3 is 16 amino acids. V gave up 7 bases and J gave up 4 bases; unmatched junction bases: 10. CDR3 nucleotides: TGTGCCAGCACCGACTTACCGGGACAGGGGGCAGAGACCCAGTACTTC. Residues: CASTDLPGQGAETQYF.

The chain has TRBV5-8 and TRBJ2-7; 7 bases line up with TRBD1. With 4 bases clipped from V and 2 bases from J, the junction kept 3 bases outside the gene matches. CDR1 is SGHTS and CDR2 is YDEGEE in the germline V gene. The CDR3 extends over 13 amino acids. CDR3 sequence (DNA): TGTGCCAGCAGCCGGGACAGCGCCTACGAGCAGTACTTC. The encoded protein is CASSRDSAYEQYF.

This chain links TRBV23-1 with TRBJ2-7; 9 bases are a match to TRBD1. TRBV23-1 is designated an ORF whose function remains uncertain. The CDR3 runs 16 residues. The junction had 11 bases not matched to a gene; V was cut back by 4 bases and J by 4 bases. CDR3 in amino acids: CASSRKAGTGWYEQYF. CDR3 bases: TGCGCCAGCAGTCGAAAGGCCGGGACAGGGTGGTACGAGCAGTACTTC.

This chain uses TRBV5-8 with TRBJ2-7, with TRBD2 as a possible D gene (5 bases). From germline, CDR1 is SGHTS and CDR2 YDEGEE. This CDR3 contains 15 residues. V lost 4 bases and J 0 bases, leaving 14 bases between the germline ends. The chain's CDR3 is CASSPGFWASYEQYF. Written as DNA, the CDR3 is TGTGCCAGCAGCCCGGGGTTCTGGGCCTCCTACGAGCAGTACTTC.

This CDR3 reads CASSLGIQLALDEQFF. CDR3 DNA: TGTGCCAGCAGCTTGGGGATCCAACTAGCGTTGGATGAGCAGTTCTTC. The chain recombines TRBV5-4 with TRBJ2-1; 7 positions match TRBD2. Unmatched junction bases numbered 11, after V lost 0 bases and J lost 8 bases. This CDR3 spans 16 amino acids. CDR1 and CDR2 (germline): SGHNT, YYREEE (reference sequence).

V usage is TRBV7-9 and J usage is TRBJ2-5; 9 bases match TRBD1. Germline lookup yields CDR1 SEHNR and CDR2 FQNEAQ (reference sequence). The V segment lost 6 bases and the J segment 2 bases; nucleotides outside the gene matches: 7. This CDR3 has 15 residues. In DNA form, the CDR3 reads TGTGCCAGCAGGGTCATGGGGACAGGGCAAGAGACCCAGTACTTC. Its translation is CASRVMGTGQETQYF.

This chain links TRBV5-1 with TRBJ1-2; a possible D gene is TRBD1 (5 bases). Germline-derived CDR1 and CDR2 are SGHRS and YFSETQ. The CDR3 is made up of 15 amino acids. V lost 4 bases and J lost 4, with 17 bases in between. DNA for the CDR3: TGCGCCAGCAGCCCTCTCGCGGCAGGGCTCTATGGCTACACCTTC. Amino acids: CASSPLAAGLYGYTF. The full variable domain, completed using reference TRBV5-1 and TRBJ1-2, is KAGVTQTPRYLIKTRGQQVTLSCSPISGHRSVSWYQQTPGQGLQFLFEYFSETQRNKGNFPGRFSGRQFSNSRSEMNVSTLELGDSALYLCASSPLAAGLYGYTFGSGTRLTVV.

V and J are TRBV28 and TRBJ2-1; D unclear. Trimming stripped 5 bases from V and 5 bases from J, with 16 bases between. CDR3 length equals 15 residues. The germline gives CDR1 MDHEN, CDR2 SYDVKM. The chain's CDR3 is CASSPPSYLDNEQFF. In nucleotides, the CDR3 is TGTGCCAGCAGTCCCCCCTCCTACTTAGACAATGAGCAGTTCTTC.

This chain uses TRBV19 with TRBJ2-2; D is possibly TRBD2 (7 bases). Germline V CDR1 and CDR2: LNHDA, SQIVND (reference sequence). Trimming stripped 4 bases from V and 4 bases from J, with 10 bases between. The CDR3 is 14 residues long. CDR3 sequence: CASSNGGATGELFF. The CDR3 region has the DNA TGTGCCAGTAGTAATGGGGGGGCCACCGGGGAGCTGTTTTTT. The full variable domain, rest sourced from reference TRBV19 and TRBJ2-2, is DGGITQSPKYLFRKEGQNVTLSCEQNLNHDAMYWYRQDPGQGLRLIYYSQIVNDFQKGDIAEGYSVSREKKESFPLTVTSAQKNPTAFYLCASSNGGATGELFFGEGSRLTVL.

The chain employs TRBV6-4 and TRBJ2-1, with a possible D match to TRBD2 (6 bases). Trimming pared 6 bases from V and 5 bases from J, leaving 14 bases between. In germline, CDR1 is MRHNA, CDR2 SNTAGT. The CDR3 has 14 residues. The CDR3 is CASSLSGEHNEQFF. CDR3 in DNA: TGTGCCAGCAGCCTGTCGGGGGAACACAATGAGCAGTTCTTC.

The chain employs TRBV10-1 and TRBJ2-5; 7 bases agree with TRBD2. The CDR3 length is 20 residues. Germline CDR1 WNHNN, CDR2 SYGVQD (reference sequence). Trimming removed 3 bases from V and 1 base from J; junction bases left unmatched: 20. The CDR3 coding sequence is TGCGCCAGCAGTGATGATCGGGGAACTAAGCGGGGCCAGGTCCAAGAGACCCAGTACTTC. The encoded protein is CASSDDRGTKRGQVQETQYF.

The V gene is TRBV6-5, the J gene TRBJ2-7; D is unresolved. V shed 8 bases and J shed 3 bases, with 11 bases lying between them. Germline V lookup: CDR1 MNHEY, CDR2 SVGAGI. The CDR3 has 12 amino acids. For the CDR3, the DNA is TGTGCCAGCTTTACAGTCGGCTACGAGCAGTACTTC. Its translation: CASFTVGYEQYF.

This clone was counted only a few times. This chain links TRBV9 with TRBJ2-3; 10 bases line up with TRBD2. This CDR3 contains 17 residues. V was pared by 4 bases and J by 1 base, with 9 bases of the junction left unmatched. Germline-derived CDR1 and CDR2 are SGDLS and YYNGEE. The CDR3 spells CASSPQPGTSGTDTQYF. CDR3 in DNA: TGTGCCAGCAGCCCCCAACCCGGGACTAGCGGCACAGATACGCAGTATTTT.

The rearrangement joins TRBV5-1 to TRBJ2-5; 7 bases agree with TRBD1. The CDR3 is made up of 15 amino acids. Germline CDR1 SGHRS, CDR2 YFSETQ. Trimming took 4 bases from V and 5 from J; bases not matched to a gene: 11. The CDR3 sequence is CASSAMTGFGETQYF. The CDR3 DNA reads TGCGCCAGCAGCGCCATGACAGGGTTCGGGGAGACCCAGTACTTC.